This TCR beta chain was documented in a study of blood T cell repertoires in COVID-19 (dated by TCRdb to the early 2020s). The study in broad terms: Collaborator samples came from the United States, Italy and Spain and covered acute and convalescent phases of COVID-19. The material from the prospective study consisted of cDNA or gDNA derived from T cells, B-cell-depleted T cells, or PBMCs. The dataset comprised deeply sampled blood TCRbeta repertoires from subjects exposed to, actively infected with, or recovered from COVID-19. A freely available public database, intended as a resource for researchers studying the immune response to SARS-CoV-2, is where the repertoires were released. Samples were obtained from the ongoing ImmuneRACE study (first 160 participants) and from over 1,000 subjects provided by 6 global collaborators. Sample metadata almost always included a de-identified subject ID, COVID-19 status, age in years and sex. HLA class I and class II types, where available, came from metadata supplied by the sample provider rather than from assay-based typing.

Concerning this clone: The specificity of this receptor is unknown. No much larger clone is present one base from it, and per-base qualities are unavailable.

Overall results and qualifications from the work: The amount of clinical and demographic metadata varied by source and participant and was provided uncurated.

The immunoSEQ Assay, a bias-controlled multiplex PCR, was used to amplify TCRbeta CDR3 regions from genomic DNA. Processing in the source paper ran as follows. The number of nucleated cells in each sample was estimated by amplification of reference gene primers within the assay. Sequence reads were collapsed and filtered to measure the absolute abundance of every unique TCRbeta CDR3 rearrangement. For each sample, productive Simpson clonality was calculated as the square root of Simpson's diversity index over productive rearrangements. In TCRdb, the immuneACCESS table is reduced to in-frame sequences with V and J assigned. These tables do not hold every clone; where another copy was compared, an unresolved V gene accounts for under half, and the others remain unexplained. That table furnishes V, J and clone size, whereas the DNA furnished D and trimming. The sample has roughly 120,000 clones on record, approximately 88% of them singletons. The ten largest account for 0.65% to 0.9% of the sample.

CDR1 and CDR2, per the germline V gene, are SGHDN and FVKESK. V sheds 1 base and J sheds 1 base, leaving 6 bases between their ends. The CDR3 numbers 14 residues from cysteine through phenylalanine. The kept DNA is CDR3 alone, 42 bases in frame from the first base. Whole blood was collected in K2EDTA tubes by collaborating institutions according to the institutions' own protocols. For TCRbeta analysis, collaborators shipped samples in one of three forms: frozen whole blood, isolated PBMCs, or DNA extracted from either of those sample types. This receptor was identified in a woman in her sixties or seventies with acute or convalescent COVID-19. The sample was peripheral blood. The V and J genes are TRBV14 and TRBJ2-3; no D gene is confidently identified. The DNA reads TGTGCCAGCAGCCAAGCTCGAGGCACAGATACGCAGTATTTT. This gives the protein CASSQARGTDTQYF.